Presented here are 7 T cell receptor beta chains from one specimen sequenced in a study of shared clonotypes between healthy human individuals. CD45RO-negative, CCR7-positively selected cells formed the naive CD8 fraction, excluding terminally differentiated effector memory CD45RA+ cells. Only in-frame clones appear in the TCRdb table, and some are missing; sequencing was by immunoSEQ multiplex PCR. The data contain about 750,000 clones, 92% of them singletons. Sample: naive CD8+ T cells sorted from blood. All receptors derive from a man aged 30-40 years in good health.

The rearrangement uses TRBV28 and TRBJ2-7; a weak D match, TRBD1 (6 bases). In germline, CDR1 is MDHEN, CDR2 SYDVKM. V was pared by 6 bases and J by 0 bases, with 12 bases between. The CDR3 is 14 residues long. DNA of the CDR3: TGTGCCAGCAGCTTCAGGGGAATCTCCTACGAGCAGTACTTC. This gives the protein CASSFRGISYEQYF.

The chain carries TRBV4-3 and TRBJ1-2; 7 nucleotides match TRBD1. The trim removed 0 bases at V and 4 bases at J, leaving 5 bases unmatched. This CDR3 has 15 residues. The germline V gene has CDR1 LGHNA and CDR2 YSLEER. The CDR3 region is CASSQDKGGLYGYTF. As DNA, the CDR3 is TGCGCCAGCAGCCAAGATAAAGGGGGCCTCTATGGCTACACCTTC.

The chain is built from TRBV19 and TRBJ2-4; D not resolved. This CDR3 region has 11 residues. The germline V and J ends were trimmed by 5 bases and 6 bases, with 5 bases remaining between them. Germline V gene data show CDR1 as LNHDA and CDR2 as SQIVND (reference sequence). The CDR3 sequence is CASSGSNIQYF. In DNA form, the CDR3 reads TGTGCCAGTAGTGGGTCAAACATTCAGTACTTC. The whole variable domain, filled in from reference TRBV19 and TRBJ2-4, reads DGGITQSPKYLFRKEGQNVTLSCEQNLNHDAMYWYRQDPGQGLRLIYYSQIVNDFQKGDIAEGYSVSREKKESFPLTVTSAQKNPTAFYLCASSGSNIQYFGAGTRLSVL.

The CDR3 DNA follows: TGTGCCAGCAGCTTAGGGGGGACTAACCGATACAATGAGCAGTTCTTC. The encoded protein is CASSLGGTNRYNEQFF. The chain combines TRBV7-2 with TRBJ2-1; TRBD2 agrees at 7 bases. The CDR3 sequence is 16 residues long. Germline trimming cut 1 base from V and 4 bases from J; bases unmatched to any gene: 7. Germline V gives CDR1 SGHTA, CDR2 FQGNSA.

This clone was counted a single time. The gene calls are TRBV29-1 and TRBJ1-2; D remains ambiguous. Looked up from germline, CDR1 is SQVTM and CDR2 is ANQGSEA. Trimming removed 2 bases at V and 4 bases at J, with 14 bases between. The CDR3 loop spans 14 amino acids. In nucleotides, the CDR3 is TGCAGCGTTGAATTTAACCTCAATCGCTATGGCTACACCTTC. Protein product: CSVEFNLNRYGYTF.

This chain uses TRBV7-9 with TRBJ2-1; 8 positions match TRBD2. V was clipped by 5 bases and J by 4 bases; unmatched bases: 4. CDR3 length: 14 residues. Germline CDR1 SEHNR, CDR2 FQNEAQ (reference sequence). The CDR3 sequence: CASSREGGYNEQFF. The CDR3 region has the DNA TGTGCCAGCAGCCGGGAGGGGGGATACAATGAGCAGTTCTTC.

V is TRBV9 and J is TRBJ2-1; TRBD2 agrees at 10 bases. This CDR3 region has 16 residues. The V gene end was trimmed by 6 bases and the J gene end by 7 bases; junction bases not matched to a gene: 13. The germline gives CDR1 SGDLS, CDR2 YYNGEE. The chain's CDR3 is CASTRSGLAETNEQFF. CDR3 nucleotide sequence: TGTGCCAGCACCCGTAGTGGACTAGCGGAGACAAATGAGCAGTTCTTC.